This TCR beta chain was captured by sequencing in a study of T cells of healthy individuals. Trimming took 2 bases from V and 1 from J, leaving 6 bases between them. Germline CDR1 and CDR2: MNHEY and SVGAGI. The CDR3 totals 13 residues. Using its own MiXCR run on the 5' RACE reads, TCRdb lists one record per CDR3 protein. The profile shows 60,000 to 75,000 distinct CDR3 sequences, roughly 17% of them singletons. V gene TRBV6-5 combines with J gene TRBJ2-7; weak D call: TRBD2 (6 bases). This TCR was sampled from a human donor in good health. The CDR3 DNA reads TGTGCCAGCAGTTACGCGGGGTCCTACGAGCAGTACTTC. Encoded protein: CASSYAGSYEQYF.